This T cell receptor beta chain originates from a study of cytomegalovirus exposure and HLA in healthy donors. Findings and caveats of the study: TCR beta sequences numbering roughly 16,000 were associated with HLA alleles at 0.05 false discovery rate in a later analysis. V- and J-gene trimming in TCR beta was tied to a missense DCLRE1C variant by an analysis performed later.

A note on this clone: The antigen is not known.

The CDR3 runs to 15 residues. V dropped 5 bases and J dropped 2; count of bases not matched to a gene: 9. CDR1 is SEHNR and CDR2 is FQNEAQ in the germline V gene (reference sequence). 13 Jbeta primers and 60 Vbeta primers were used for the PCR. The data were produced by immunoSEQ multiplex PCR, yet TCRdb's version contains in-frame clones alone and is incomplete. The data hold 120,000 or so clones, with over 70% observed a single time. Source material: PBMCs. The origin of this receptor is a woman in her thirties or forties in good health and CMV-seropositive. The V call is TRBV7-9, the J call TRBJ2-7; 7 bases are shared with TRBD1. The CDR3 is CASSDTGTATYEQYF. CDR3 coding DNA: TGTGCCAGCAGCGACACGGGGACAGCGACCTACGAGCAGTACTTC. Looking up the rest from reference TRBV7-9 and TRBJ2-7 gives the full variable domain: DTGVSQNPRHKITKRGQNVTFRCDPISEHNRLYWYRQTLGQGPEFLTYFQNEAQLEKSRLLSDRFSAERPKGSFSTLEIQRTEQGDSAMYLCASSDTGTATYEQYFGPGTRLTVT.